This T cell receptor beta chain was captured by sequencing in a study of blood T cells in healthy people across ages. Study-level results: Donor CMV status was unknown, possibly confounding expanded clonotype changes. Since the PBMCs were unsorted, naive and antigen-experienced cells could not be conclusively compared. Getting older went along with TCR beta diversity per million T cells dropping roughly linearly.

Donation came from healthy Caucasian individuals in Russia who were aged roughly 6 to 95. There are a few counts of this clonotype. Its antigen is not known. Through a sample-barcoded 5' primer and a J-beta primer mix, a second PCR was run for roughly 6 to 11 cycles. TCRdb reprocessed the 5' RACE reads via MiXCR and lists one record per CDR3 protein. The repertoire holds about 830,000 distinct CDR3 sequences, with 58% as singletons. Material for sequencing was blood. The TCR was taken from a man under 40 in good health.

The CDR3 coding sequence is TGCGCCAGCAGCTTGGGGACAGGGGTCGGCAATCAGCCCCAGCATTTT. Protein sequence: CASSLGTGVGNQPQHF. The chain uses TRBV5-1 and TRBJ1-5; 9 bases are a match to TRBD1. Germline V gene lookup returns CDR1 SGHRS and CDR2 YFSETQ. V trimming: 0 bases; J trimming: 2 bases; junction bases outside the gene matches: 3. The CDR3 is made up of 16 amino acids.